This TCR beta chain was recovered during a study of beta chain features in type 1 diabetes. Study-wide results and limits: Within each of all four CD4+ subsets, Type 1 diabetes patients had TCRB CDR3s that were moderately but significantly shorter.

This CDR3 is 17 amino acids long. Looked up from germline, CDR1 is SGHVT and CDR2 is SQSDAQ. The ends were cut back, 1 base at V and 1 base at J, with 15 bases in the middle. The isolated RNA, all of it, was reverse transcribed, so expressed TCRB transcripts were what got sequenced. Clones were read by immunoSEQ multiplex PCR, and TCRdb kept only the in-frame ones, dropping some. The sample lists 250,000 to 350,000 clones; 15% were seen once. About this clone: Its specificity is not known.

J is TRBJ2-3 and V is TRBV7-4; tentatively, D is TRBD2 (5 bases). The material sequenced was naive CD4+ T cells from blood. The clonotype comes from a man aged 18 to 35 with type 1 diabetes. CDR3 sequence (DNA): TGTGCCAGCAGCTTAGGGGTTGGGAGCGACCGCACAGATACGCAGTATTTT. Amino acids: CASSLGVGSDRTDTQYF. Looking up the rest from reference TRBV7-4 and TRBJ2-3 gives the full variable domain: GAGVSQSPRYKVAKRGRDVALRCDSISGHVTLYWYRQTLGQGSEVLTYSQSDAQRDKSGRPSGRFSAERPERSVSTLKIQRTEQGDSAVYLCASSLGVGSDRTDTQYFGPGTRLTVL.